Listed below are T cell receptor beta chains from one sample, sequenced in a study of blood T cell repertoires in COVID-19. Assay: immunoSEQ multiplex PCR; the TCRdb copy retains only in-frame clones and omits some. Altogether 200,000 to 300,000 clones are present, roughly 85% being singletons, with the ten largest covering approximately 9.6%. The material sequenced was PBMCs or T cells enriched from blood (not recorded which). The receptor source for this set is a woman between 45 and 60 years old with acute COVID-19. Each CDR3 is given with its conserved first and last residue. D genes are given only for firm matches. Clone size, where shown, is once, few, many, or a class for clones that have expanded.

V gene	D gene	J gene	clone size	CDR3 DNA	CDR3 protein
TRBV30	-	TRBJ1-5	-	TGTGCCTGGAGTTATCCGTGGGGGGACCAGCCCCAGCATTTT	CAWSYPWGDQPQHF
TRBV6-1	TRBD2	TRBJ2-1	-	TGTGCCAGCAGTGAACTAGCGGGGGGCCTCAATGAGCAGTTCTTC	CASSELAGGLNEQFF
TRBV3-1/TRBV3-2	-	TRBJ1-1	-	TGTGCCAGCAGCCAATCCGACAGTTCGAACACTGAAGCTTTCTTT	CASSQSDSSNTEAFF
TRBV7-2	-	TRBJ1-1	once	TGTGCCAGCAGCTTAGGACTCACGAACACTGAAGCTTTCTTT	CASSLGLTNTEAFF
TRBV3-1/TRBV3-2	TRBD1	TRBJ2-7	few	TGTGCCAGCAGCCAACGGGGAAGACAGGGTGCCGAGCAGTACTTC	CASSQRGRQGAEQYF
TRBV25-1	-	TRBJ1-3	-	TGTGCCAGCAGTGCACAGGGACCTGGAAACACCATATATTTT	CASSAQGPGNTIYF
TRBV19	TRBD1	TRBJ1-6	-	TGTGCCAGTAGTATAAGACAGGGGGCGAATAATTCACCCCTCCACTTT	CASSIRQGANNSPLHF
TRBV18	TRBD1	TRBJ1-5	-	TGTGCCAGCTCACCTCAGTCCGGGACAGGGGGCCTGCAGCCCCAGCATTTT	CASSPQSGTGGLQPQHF
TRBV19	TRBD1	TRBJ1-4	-	TGTGCCAGTAGTCCCCGGGACAGGGGGTCCAATGAAAAACTGTTTTTT	CASSPRDRGSNEKLFF
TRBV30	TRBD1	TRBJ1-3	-	TGTGCCTGGAAATTGACACAGGGGCACTCTGGAAACACCATATATTTT	CAWKLTQGHSGNTIYF
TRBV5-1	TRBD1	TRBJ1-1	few	TGCGCCAGCAGCTTTGGACAGGGGGACTCTTTCTTT	CASSFGQGDSFF
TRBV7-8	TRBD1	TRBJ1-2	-	TGTGCCAGCAGCCTCCGGACAGGGGATACTAACTATGGCTACACCTTC	CASSLRTGDTNYGYTF
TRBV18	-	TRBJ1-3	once	TGTGCCAGCTCACCAATAACCCCCGGGAGTCGGAGCTCTGGAAACACCATATATTTT	CASSPITPGSRSSGNTIYF
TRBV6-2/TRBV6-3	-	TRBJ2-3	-	TGTGCCAGCAGCCCTCTTCTAGCGAGTGGCACAGATACGCAGTATTTT	CASSPLLASGTDTQYF
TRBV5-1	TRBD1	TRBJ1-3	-	TGCGCCAGCAGTACAGGGGTATCTGGAAACACCATATATTTT	CASSTGVSGNTIYF
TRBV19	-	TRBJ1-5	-	TGTGCCAGCCAGACGGGGGGGAGCAATCAGCCCCAGCATTTT	CASQTGGSNQPQHF
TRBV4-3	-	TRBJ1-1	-	TGCGCCAGCAGCCAAGAAGACAGCTCAGGCACTGAAGCTTTCTTT	CASSQEDSSGTEAFF
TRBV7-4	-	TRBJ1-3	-	TGTGCCAGCAGCTTTCGGTCCTGTACTAGCTCTGGAAACACCATATATTTT	CASSFRSCTSSGNTIYF
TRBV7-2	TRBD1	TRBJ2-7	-	TGTGCCAGCAGCTTAGGAGGGGGCACCCCTTCCCAGTACTTC	CASSLGGGTPSQYF
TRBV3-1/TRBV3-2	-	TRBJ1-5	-	TGTGCCAGCAGCCAAGATCGGGGAAGGGGGATCAATCAGCCCCAGCATTTT	CASSQDRGRGINQPQHF
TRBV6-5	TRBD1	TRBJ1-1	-	TGTGCCAGCAGTTACCAACGGACAGGGTACGACACTGAAGCTTTCTTT	CASSYQRTGYDTEAFF
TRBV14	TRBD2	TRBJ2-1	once	TGTGCCAGCAGCCAAGAAAAACTAGCGGATATCTCCTACAATGAGCAGTTCTTC	CASSQEKLADISYNEQFF
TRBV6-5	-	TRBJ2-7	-	TGTGCCAGCAGGGCGGCAGGGCGTGATGACGAGCAGTACTTC	CASRAAGRDDEQYF
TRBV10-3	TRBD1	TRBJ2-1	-	TGTGCCACCTCCGACAGGGATGAGCAGTTCTTC	CATSDRDEQFF
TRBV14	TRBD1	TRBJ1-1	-	TGTGCCAGCAGCCAAGATGTCTCAGGGGGCGGGTTGAGGACTGAAGCTTTCTTT	CASSQDVSGGGLRTEAFF
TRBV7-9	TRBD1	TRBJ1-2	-	TGTGCCAGCAGCGAGGGACAGGGGGCAAACTATGGCTACACCTTC	CASSEGQGANYGYTF
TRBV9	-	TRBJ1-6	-	TGTGCCAGCAGCGTAGACACAAGACTAGGTTCACCCCTCCACTTT	CASSVDTRLGSPLHF
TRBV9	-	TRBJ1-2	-	TGTGCCAGCAGCGAGGGGCAGGTAACTAACTATGGCTACACCTTC	CASSEGQVTNYGYTF
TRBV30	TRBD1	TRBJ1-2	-	TGTGCCTGGAGTCCGCGAACAGGGGTCGGCTATGGCTACACCTTC	CAWSPRTGVGYGYTF
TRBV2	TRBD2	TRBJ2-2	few	TGTGCCATCAAAGGACTAGCACCCATCCACGGGGAGCTGTTTTTT	CAIKGLAPIHGELFF
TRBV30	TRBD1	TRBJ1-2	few	TGTGCCTGGTCAGGGGGGCTCGGCTTAGGCTACACCTTC	CAWSGGLGLGYTF
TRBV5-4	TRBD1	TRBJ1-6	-	TGTGCCAGCACCAGGGGGGTAATAGGATCACCCCTCCACTTT	CASTRGVIGSPLHF
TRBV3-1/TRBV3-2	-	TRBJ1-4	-	TGTGCCAGCAGCCAAAGACAAGCAACTAATGAAAAACTGTTTTTT	CASSQRQATNEKLFF
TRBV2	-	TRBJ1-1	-	TGTGCCAGTACTAGGGCGGGAAACACTGAAGCTTTCTTT	CASTRAGNTEAFF
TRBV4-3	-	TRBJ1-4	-	TGCGCCAGCAGCCCCTCCTCCGGGGGGCCTAATGAAAAACTGTTTTTT	CASSPSSGGPNEKLFF
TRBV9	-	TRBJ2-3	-	TGTGCCAGCAGCGTTAAGGGGCACACAGATACGCAGTATTTT	CASSVKGHTDTQYF
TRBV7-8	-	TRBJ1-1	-	TGTGCCAGCAGCTTAGTTCAGGGCACCACTGAAGCTTTCTTT	CASSLVQGTTEAFF